This T cell receptor beta chain was captured in a study of blood T cell repertoires in COVID-19. In the study overall: The cDNA or gDNA used as material had been derived from T cells, B-cell-depleted T cells, or PBMCs.

In the original analysis: The assay estimated nucleated cells by amplifying reference gene primers. The repertoire was sequenced with immunoSEQ multiplex PCR; TCRdb's copy has only in-frame clones and lacks some. Clone size and V and J calls were adopted from that table, with D and trimming inferred from the DNA. The sample lists a few hundred thousand clones; around 87% were seen once. Trimming took 2 bases from V and 0 from J; bases not matched to a gene: 6. In germline, CDR1 is MNHEY, CDR2 SMNVEV (reference sequence). The CDR3 runs to 17 residues. This clone was recorded once. The sequenced material came from peripheral blood. The chain combines TRBV27 with TRBJ1-5, with 8 nucleotides matching TRBD1. The receptor's source is a woman aged 40 to 50 with COVID-19, enrolled during active disease. The CDR3 loop is CASSLTGRGPSNQPQHF. DNA for the CDR3: TGTGCCAGCAGTTTAACGGGCAGGGGGCCTAGCAATCAGCCCCAGCATTTT.